A single sample gave rise to the 14 T cell receptor beta chains below, sequenced in a study of blood T cell repertoires in COVID-19. The table came from immunoSEQ multiplex PCR; TCRdb's copy has only in-frame clones and leaves some out. Of roughly 150,000 clones listed, around 82% are singletons. Material for sequencing was peripheral blood. All receptors come from a woman of 80 years or more with active or convalescent COVID-19.

V is TRBV6-5 and J is TRBJ1-1, with 9 nucleotides matching TRBD1. V trimming: 7 bases; J trimming: 8 bases; junction bases outside the gene matches: 8. The CDR3 spans 13 residues. From germline, CDR1 is MNHEY and CDR2 SVGAGI. The CDR3 sequence is CASNGDRAPEAFF. The CDR3 nucleotides are TGTGCCAGCAATGGGGACAGGGCCCCCGAAGCTTTCTTT.

This clone was seen a few times. This rearrangement joins TRBV2 to TRBJ2-7; D call uncertain. V lost 2 bases and J 2 bases, leaving 4 bases between the germline ends. Germline assignment: CDR1 SNHLY and CDR2 FYNNEI. The length of the CDR3 is 12 residues. CDR3 sequence: CASSELTYEQYF. The CDR3 coding sequence is TGTGCCAGCAGTGAACTAACCTACGAGCAGTACTTC.

This chain uses TRBV6-2 or TRBV6-3 with TRBJ1-2, with unresolved D. In germline, CDR1 is MNHEY, CDR2 SVGEGT. Trimming took 5 bases from V and 4 from J, leaving 8 bases between them. CDR3 length: 12 residues. CDR3 bases: TGTGCCAGCAGTCGGAGCGGCTATGGCTACACCTTC. Protein sequence: CASSRSGYGYTF.

In the case of this clone: This same CDR3 is encoded by further DNA sequences in the sample. The chain combines TRBV5-4 with TRBJ2-1, with TRBD1 identical over 11 bases. Unmatched junction bases numbered 3, after V lost 4 bases and J lost 6 bases. The CDR3 spans 14 residues. Germline V CDR1 and CDR2: SGHNT, YYREEE (reference sequence). The CDR3 nucleotides read TGTGCCAGCAGCCCGGACAGGGGGCTCAATGAGCAGTTCTTC. Encoded protein: CASSPDRGLNEQFF.

The V gene is TRBV12-3 or TRBV12-4, the J gene TRBJ1-2; D is uncertain. V was cut by 0 bases and J by 7 bases, with 9 bases left in between. The length of the CDR3 is 13 residues. This chain's CDR3 is CASSLARGSGYTF. CDR3 nucleotide sequence: TGTGCCAGCAGTTTAGCCCGGGGATCTGGCTACACCTTC.

In this sample, this clone turned up once. The V gene is TRBV21-1, the J gene TRBJ1-3. TRBV21-1 is described as a pseudogene. There are 17 residues in the CDR3. The CDR3 DNA sequence: TGTGCCAGCAGCAAACATCTACTACCTCGCTCTGGAAACACCATATATTTT. It encodes CASSKHLLPRSGNTIYF.

The V gene is TRBV19, the J gene TRBJ1-2; D is unclear. CDR1 and CDR2 (germline): LNHDA, SQIVND (reference sequence). Trimming took off 7 bases at V and 4 bases at J, with 13 bases between the two ends. The CDR3 covers 13 residues. CDR3 sequence (DNA): TGTGCCAGTATCCCCCGGGATAGCTATGGCTACACCTTC. Its protein is CASIPRDSYGYTF.

The V call is TRBV3-1 (or the pseudogene TRBV3-2), the J call TRBJ1-4; 7 bases align to TRBD1. The V segment lost 8 bases and the J segment 3 bases; nucleotides outside the gene matches: 12. Looked up from germline, CDR1 is LGHDT and CDR2 is YNNKEL (reference sequence). This CDR3 spans 16 amino acids. The CDR3 region has the DNA TGTGCCAGCGCCAACCGCGGACAGGCCCCTAATGAAAAACTGTTTTTT. Translating gives CASANRGQAPNEKLFF.

In the case of this clone: At one end, the junction sequence differs from germline, possibly due to a read error. This chain links TRBV4-1 with TRBJ1-1; 7 nucleotides match TRBD1. This CDR3 has 15 amino acids. In germline, CDR1 is MGHRA, CDR2 YSYEKL. The CDR3 region is CASSQSVQGNSEAFF. DNA for the CDR3: TGCGCCAGCAGCCAGTCGGTACAGGGGAACTCTGAAGCTTTCTTT.

The rearrangement links TRBV3-1 (or the pseudogene TRBV3-2) to TRBJ1-2; 9 nucleotides align to TRBD1. The CDR3 length is 15 residues. Germline V gives CDR1 LGHDT, CDR2 YNNKEL (reference sequence). V shed 4 bases and J 4 bases; nucleotides not matched to a gene: 7. CDR3 in DNA: TGTGCCAGCAGCCCGGAAGGGACAGGGAGCTATGGCTACACCTTC. This codes for CASSPEGTGSYGYTF.

The V call is TRBV10-1, the J call TRBJ2-2; D might be TRBD1 (5 bases). CDR3 size: 13 residues. V lost 5 bases to trimming and J lost 1 base, with 5 bases between them. Germline CDR1 reads WNHNN; CDR2 reads SYGVQD (reference sequence). The chain's CDR3 is CASSTGNTGELFF. The CDR3 bases are TGCGCCAGCAGTACAGGGAACACCGGGGAGCTGTTTTTT.

This clone was seen only once. Other DNA sequences in this sample translate to the same CDR3. The chain is built from TRBV5-6 and TRBJ1-4, with D possibly TRBD1 on 6 matching bases. The CDR3 runs to 15 residues. V shed 0 bases and J shed 0 bases, with 6 bases lying between them. Germline CDR1 and CDR2: SGHDT and YYEEEE. The CDR3 nucleotides are TGTGCCAGCAGCTTGGGACAGGCAACTAATGAAAAACTGTTTTTT. Its protein product is CASSLGQATNEKLFF.

In this sample, this clone turned up once. CDR3 sequence reads: CASSQVRGGTWEQYF. The CDR3, as DNA: TGTGCCAGCAGCCAAGTGCGTGGGGGCACGTGGGAGCAGTACTTC. The chain employs TRBV14 and TRBJ2-7; TRBD1 might be the D (6 bases). The CDR3 extends over 15 amino acids. Trimming shortened V by 1 base and J by 7 bases, and 17 bases separated the two germline ends. In germline, CDR1 is SGHDN, CDR2 FVKESK.

The sample holds a few counts of this clone. This chain joins TRBV24-1 and TRBJ1-5; weak D call: TRBD1 (5 bases). Between the trimmed V and J ends, which lost 3 bases and 0 bases, there was a span of 17 bases. The CDR3 runs 18 residues. Germline-derived CDR1 and CDR2 are KGHDR and SFDVKD. Written as DNA, the CDR3 is TGTGCCACCAGTGATGGTGGTATACAGGCACTTAGCAATCAGCCCCAGCATTTT. It yields the protein CATSDGGIQALSNQPQHF.